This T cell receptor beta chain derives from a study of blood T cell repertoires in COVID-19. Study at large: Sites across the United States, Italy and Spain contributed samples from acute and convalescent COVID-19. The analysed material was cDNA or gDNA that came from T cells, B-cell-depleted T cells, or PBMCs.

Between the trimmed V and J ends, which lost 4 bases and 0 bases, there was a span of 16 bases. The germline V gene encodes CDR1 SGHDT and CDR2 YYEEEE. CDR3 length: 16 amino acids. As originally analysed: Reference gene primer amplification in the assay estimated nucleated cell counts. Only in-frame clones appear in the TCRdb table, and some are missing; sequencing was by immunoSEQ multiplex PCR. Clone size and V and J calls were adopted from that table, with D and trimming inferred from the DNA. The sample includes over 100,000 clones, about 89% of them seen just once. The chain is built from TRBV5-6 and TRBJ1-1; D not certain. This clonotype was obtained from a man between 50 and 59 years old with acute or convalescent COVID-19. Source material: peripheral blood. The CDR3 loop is CASSPTGRVMNTEAFF. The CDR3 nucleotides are TGTGCCAGCAGCCCAACGGGAAGGGTCATGAACACTGAAGCTTTCTTT. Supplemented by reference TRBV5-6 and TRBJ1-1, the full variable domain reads DAGVTQSPTHLIKTRGQQVTLRCSPKSGHDTVSWYQQALGQGPQFIFQYYEEEERQRGNFPDRFSGHQFPNYSSELNVNALLLGDSALYLCASSPTGRVMNTEAFFGQGTRLTVV.